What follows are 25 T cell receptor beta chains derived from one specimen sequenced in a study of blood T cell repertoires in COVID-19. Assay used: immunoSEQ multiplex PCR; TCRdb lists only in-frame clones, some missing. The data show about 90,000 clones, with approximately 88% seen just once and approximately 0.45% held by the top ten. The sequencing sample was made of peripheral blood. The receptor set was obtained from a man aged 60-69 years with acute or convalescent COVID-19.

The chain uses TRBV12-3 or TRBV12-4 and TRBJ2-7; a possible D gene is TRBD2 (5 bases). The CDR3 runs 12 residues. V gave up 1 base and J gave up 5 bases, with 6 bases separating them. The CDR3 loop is CASSLGGDEQYF. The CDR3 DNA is TGTGCCAGCAGTTTAGGGGGAGACGAGCAGTACTTC.

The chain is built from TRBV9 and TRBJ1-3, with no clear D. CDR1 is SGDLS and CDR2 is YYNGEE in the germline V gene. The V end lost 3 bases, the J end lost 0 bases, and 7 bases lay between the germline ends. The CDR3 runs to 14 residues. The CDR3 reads CASSGHISGNTIYF. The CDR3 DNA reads TGTGCCAGCAGCGGACACATCTCTGGAAACACCATATATTTT.

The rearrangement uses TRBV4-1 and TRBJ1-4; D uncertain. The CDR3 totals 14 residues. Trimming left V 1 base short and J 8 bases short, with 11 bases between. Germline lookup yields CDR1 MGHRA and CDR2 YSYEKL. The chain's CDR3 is CASSQGVEEEKLFF. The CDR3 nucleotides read TGCGCCAGCAGCCAAGGGGTAGAGGAGGAAAAACTGTTTTTT.

The CDR3 spells CASSLGHGSTYNEQFF. The CDR3 coding sequence is TGCGCCAGCAGCTTGGGCCACGGGAGTACCTACAATGAGCAGTTCTTC. V gene TRBV5-1 combines with J gene TRBJ2-1, with D possibly being TRBD2 (6 bases). CDR3 length: 16 amino acids. Germline V lookup: CDR1 SGHRS, CDR2 YFSETQ. V dropped 0 bases and J dropped 2 bases, with 12 bases sitting between them.

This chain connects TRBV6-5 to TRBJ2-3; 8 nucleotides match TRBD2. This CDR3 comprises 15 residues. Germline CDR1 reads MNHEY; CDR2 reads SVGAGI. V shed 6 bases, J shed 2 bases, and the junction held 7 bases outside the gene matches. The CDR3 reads CASSQLAGSTDTQYF. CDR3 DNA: TGTGCCAGCAGCCAATTAGCGGGGTCCACAGATACGCAGTATTTT.

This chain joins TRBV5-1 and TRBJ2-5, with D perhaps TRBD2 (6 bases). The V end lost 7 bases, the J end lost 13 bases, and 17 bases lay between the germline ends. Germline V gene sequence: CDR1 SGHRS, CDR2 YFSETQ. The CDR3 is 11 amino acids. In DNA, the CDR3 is TGCGCCAGCGGGGCGGAGGGCTCCGCGTACTTC. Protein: CASGAEGSAYF.

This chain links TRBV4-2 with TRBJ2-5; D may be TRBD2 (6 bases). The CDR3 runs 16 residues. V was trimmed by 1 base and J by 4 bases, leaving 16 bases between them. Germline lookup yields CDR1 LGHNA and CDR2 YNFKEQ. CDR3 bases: TGTGCCAGCAGCCAAGTGACGACTAGTGAGGGAGAGACCCAGTACTTC. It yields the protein CASSQVTTSEGETQYF.

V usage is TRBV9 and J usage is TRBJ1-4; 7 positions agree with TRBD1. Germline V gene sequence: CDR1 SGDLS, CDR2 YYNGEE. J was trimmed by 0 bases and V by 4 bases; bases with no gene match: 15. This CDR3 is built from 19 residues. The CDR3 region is CASSSRQGGSWATNEKLFF. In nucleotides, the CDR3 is TGTGCCAGCAGCTCGCGACAGGGAGGATCGTGGGCAACTAATGAAAAACTGTTTTTT.

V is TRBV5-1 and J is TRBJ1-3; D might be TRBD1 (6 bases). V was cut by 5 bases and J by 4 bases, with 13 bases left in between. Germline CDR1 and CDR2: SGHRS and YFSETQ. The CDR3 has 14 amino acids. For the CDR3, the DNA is TGCGCCAGCAGATCGACAGGACCCGGAAACACCATATATTTT. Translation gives CASRSTGPGNTIYF.

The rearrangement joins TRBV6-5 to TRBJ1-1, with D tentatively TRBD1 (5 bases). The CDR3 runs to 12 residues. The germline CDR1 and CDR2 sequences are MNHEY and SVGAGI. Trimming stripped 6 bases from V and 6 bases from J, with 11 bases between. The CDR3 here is CASRTRGAEAFF. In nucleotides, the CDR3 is TGTGCCAGCAGAACCCGGGGGGCTGAAGCTTTCTTT.

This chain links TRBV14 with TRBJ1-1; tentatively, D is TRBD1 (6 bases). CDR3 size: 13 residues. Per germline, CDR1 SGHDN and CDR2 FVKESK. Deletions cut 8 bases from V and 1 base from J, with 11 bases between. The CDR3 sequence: CASSGQSNTEAFF. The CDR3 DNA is TGTGCCAGCTCAGGACAGTCGAACACTGAAGCTTTCTTT.

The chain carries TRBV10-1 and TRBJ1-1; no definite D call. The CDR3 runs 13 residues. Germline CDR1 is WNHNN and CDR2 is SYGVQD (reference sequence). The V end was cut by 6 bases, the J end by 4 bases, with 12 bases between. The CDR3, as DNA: TGCGCCAGCAGCGGTACCCGGGGCACTGAAGCTTTCTTT. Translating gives CASSGTRGTEAFF.

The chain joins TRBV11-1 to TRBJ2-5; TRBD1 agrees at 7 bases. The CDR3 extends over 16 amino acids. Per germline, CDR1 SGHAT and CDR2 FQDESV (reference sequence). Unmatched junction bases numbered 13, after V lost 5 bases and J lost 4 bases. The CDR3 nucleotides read TGTGCCAGCAGCCCCAGAAAGGGGACAGCGCGAGAGACCCAGTACTTC. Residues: CASSPRKGTARETQYF.

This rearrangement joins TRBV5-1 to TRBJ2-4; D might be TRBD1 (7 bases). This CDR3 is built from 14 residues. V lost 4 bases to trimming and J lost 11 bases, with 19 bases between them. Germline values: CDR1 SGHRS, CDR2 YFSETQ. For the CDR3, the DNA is TGCGCCAGCAGCCCACGACAGGGAGGAGGATTTCAGTACTTC. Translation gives CASSPRQGGGFQYF.

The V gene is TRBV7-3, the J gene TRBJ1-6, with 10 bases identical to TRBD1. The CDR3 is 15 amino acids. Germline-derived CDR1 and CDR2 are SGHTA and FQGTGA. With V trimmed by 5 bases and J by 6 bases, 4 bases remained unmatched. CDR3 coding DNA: TGTGCCAGCAGCCCACGGACAGGGGGTAATTCACCCCTCCACTTT. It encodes CASSPRTGGNSPLHF.

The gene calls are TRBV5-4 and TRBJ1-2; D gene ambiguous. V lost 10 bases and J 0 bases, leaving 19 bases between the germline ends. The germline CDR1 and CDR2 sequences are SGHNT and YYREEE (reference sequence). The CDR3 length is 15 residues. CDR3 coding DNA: TGTGCCTACCTTTTCCGGGGAGGCCCTAACTATGGCTACACCTTC. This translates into CAYLFRGGPNYGYTF. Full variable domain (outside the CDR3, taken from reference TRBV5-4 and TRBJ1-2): ETGVTQSPTHLIKTRGQQVTLRCSSQSGHNTVSWYQQALGQGPQFIFQYYREEENGRGNFPPRFSGLQFPNYSSELNVNALELDDSALYLCAYLFRGGPNYGYTFGSGTRLTVV.

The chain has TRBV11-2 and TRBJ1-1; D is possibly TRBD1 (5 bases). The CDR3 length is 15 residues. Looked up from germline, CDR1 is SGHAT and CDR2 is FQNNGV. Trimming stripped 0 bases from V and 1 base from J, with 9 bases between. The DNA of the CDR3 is TGTGCCAGCAGCTTAGAAAGGGGCAGGAACACTGAAGCTTTCTTT. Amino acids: CASSLERGRNTEAFF.

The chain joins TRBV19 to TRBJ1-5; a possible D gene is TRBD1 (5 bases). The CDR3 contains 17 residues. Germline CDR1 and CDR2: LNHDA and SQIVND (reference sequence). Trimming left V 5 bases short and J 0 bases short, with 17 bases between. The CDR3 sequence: CASSASYRRYSNQPQHF. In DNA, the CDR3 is TGTGCCAGTAGTGCAAGTTACAGGAGATATAGCAATCAGCCCCAGCATTTT.

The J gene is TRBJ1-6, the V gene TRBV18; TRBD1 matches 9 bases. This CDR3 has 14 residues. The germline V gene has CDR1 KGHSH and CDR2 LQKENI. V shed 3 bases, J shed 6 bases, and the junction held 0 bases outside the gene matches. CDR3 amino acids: CASSPGQGNSPLHF. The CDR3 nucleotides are TGTGCCAGCTCACCGGGACAGGGTAATTCACCCCTCCACTTT.

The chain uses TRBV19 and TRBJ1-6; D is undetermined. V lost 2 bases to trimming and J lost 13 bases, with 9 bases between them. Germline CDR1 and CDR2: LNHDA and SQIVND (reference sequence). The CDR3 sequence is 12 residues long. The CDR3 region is CASSILGSPLHF. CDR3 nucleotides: TGTGCCAGTAGTATATTGGGGAGCCCCCTCCACTTT.

The CDR3 region is CATSDPRTGDQPQHF. CDR3 in DNA: TGTGCCACCAGTGACCCCAGGACAGGAGATCAGCCCCAGCATTTT. The V gene is TRBV24-1, the J gene TRBJ1-5, with 7 bases lining up with TRBD1. Germline CDR1 KGHDR, CDR2 SFDVKD. V was clipped by 4 bases and J by 5 bases; unmatched bases: 7. This CDR3 comprises 15 residues.

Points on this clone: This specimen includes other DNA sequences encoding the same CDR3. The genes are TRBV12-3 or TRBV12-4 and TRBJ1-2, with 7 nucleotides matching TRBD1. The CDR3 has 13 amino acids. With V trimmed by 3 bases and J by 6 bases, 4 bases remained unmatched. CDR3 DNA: TGTGCCAGCAGTTTGGGGCAGGGGGATGGCTACACCTTC. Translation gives CASSLGQGDGYTF.

As DNA, the CDR3 is TGTGCCAGCAACTCCGGGACAGGGACTGGCTACACCTTC. Encoded protein: CASNSGTGTGYTF. The gene calls are TRBV12-3 or TRBV12-4 and TRBJ1-2; 9 nucleotides align to TRBD1. V shed 7 bases, J shed 7 bases, and the junction held 7 bases outside the gene matches. There are 13 residues in the CDR3.

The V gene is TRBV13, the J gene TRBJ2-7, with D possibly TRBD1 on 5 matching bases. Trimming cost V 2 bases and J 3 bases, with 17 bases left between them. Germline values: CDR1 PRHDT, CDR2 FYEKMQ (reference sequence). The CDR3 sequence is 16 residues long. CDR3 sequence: CASSLIWAGRSYEQYF. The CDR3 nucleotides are TGTGCCAGCAGCTTAATCTGGGCAGGGCGAAGCTACGAGCAGTACTTC. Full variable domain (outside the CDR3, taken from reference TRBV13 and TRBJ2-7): AAGVIQSPRHLIKEKRETATLKCYPIPRHDTVYWYQQGPGQDPQFLISFYEKMQSDKGSIPDRFSAQQFSDYHSELNMSSLELGDSALYFCASSLIWAGRSYEQYFGPGTRLTVT.

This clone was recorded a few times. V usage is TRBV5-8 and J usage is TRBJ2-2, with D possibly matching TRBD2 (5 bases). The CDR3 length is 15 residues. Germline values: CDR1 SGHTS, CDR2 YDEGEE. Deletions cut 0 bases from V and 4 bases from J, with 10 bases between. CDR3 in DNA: TGTGCCAGCAGCTTGGTTCTAGGGAGCACCGGGGAGCTGTTTTTT. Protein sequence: CASSLVLGSTGELFF.